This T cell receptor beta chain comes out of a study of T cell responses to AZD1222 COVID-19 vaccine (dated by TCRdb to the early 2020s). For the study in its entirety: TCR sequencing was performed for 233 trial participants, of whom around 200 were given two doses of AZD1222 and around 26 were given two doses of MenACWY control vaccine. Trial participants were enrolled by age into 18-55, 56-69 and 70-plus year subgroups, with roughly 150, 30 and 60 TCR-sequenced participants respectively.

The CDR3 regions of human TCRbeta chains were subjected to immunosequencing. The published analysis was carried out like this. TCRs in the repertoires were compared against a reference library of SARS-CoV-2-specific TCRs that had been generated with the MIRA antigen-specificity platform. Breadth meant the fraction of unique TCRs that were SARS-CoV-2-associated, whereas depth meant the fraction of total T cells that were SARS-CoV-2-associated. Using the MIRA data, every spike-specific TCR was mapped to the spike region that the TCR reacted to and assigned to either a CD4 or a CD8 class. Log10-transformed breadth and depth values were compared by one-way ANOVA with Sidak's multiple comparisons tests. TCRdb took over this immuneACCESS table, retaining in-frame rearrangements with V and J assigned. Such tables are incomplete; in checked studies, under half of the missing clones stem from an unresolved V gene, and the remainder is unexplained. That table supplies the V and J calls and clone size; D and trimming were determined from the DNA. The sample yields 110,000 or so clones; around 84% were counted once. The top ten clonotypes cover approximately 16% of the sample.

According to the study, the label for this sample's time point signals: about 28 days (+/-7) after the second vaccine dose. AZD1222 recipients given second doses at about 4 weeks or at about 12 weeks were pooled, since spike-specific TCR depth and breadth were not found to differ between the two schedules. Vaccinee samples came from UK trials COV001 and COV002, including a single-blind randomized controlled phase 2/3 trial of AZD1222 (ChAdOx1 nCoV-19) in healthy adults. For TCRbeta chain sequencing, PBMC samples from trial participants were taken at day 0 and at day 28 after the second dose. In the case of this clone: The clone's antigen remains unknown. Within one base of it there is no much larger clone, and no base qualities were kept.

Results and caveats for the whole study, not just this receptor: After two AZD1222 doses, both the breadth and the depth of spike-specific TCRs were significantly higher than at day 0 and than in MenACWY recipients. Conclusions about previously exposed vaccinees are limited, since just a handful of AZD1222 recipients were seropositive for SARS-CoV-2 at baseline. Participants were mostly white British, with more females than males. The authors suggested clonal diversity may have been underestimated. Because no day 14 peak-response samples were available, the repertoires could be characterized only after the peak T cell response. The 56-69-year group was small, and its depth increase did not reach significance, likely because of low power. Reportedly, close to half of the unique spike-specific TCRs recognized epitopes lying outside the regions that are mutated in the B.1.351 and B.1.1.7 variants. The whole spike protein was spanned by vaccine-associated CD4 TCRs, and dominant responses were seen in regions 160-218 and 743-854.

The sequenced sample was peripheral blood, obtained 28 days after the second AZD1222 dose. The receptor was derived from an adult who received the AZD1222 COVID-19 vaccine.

In nucleotide form, the sequence is TGTGCCAGCAGCTTAGGTAGCGGGGGGGCCTTGGTCGAGCAGTACTTC. It specifies CASSLGSGGALVEQYF. The V and J segments used are TRBV13 and TRBJ2-7, and TRBD2 matches 11 of the central bases. V has 0 bases trimmed and J has 6 bases trimmed; junction bases matching no gene number 7. The CDR3 numbers 16 residues from cysteine through phenylalanine. The entry retains the CDR3 DNA only, 48 bases that are in frame from base 1. In the germline V gene (reference sequence), CDR1 corresponds to PRHDT and CDR2 to FYEKMQ.